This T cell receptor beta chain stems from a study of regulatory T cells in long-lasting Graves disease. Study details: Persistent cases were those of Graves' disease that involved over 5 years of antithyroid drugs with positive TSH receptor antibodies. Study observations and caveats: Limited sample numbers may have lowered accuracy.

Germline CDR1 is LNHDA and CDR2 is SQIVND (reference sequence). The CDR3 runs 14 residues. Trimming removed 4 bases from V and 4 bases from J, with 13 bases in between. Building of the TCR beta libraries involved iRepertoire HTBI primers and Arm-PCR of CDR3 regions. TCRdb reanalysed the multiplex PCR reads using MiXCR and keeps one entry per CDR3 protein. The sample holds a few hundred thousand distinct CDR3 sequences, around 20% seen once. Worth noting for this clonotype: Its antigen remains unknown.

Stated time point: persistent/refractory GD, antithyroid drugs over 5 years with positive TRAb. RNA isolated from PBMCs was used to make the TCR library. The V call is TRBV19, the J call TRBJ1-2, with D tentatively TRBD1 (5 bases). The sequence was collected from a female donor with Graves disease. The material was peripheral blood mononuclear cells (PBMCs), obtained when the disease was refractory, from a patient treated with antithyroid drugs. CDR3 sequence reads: CASSKGDGVYGYTF. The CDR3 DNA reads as TGTGCCAGTAGTAAAGGGGACGGCGTCTATGGCTACACCTTC.